The subject of this entry is one T cell receptor beta chain. This entry belongs to a study of blood T cells in healthy people across ages. A second roughly 6 to 11 cycle PCR used barcoded and J-beta primers. Every cDNA molecule bore a tag from a template-switch adaptor containing 12 random nucleotides. TCRdb reprocessed the 5' RACE reads with MiXCR, giving one entry per CDR3 protein. The sample carries more than 800,000 distinct CDR3 sequences, 40% to 55% recorded once. The sequence was collected from a woman in her sixties or seventies in good health. Material: blood.

CDR3 bases: TGTGCCATCGCAACACCCCGGCCGGGACTAGCGGGAGCCGGCTATGAGCAGTTCTTC. It is translated as CAIATPRPGLAGAGYEQFF. The chain has TRBV10-3 and TRBJ2-1, with 14 bases matching TRBD2. Unmatched junction bases numbered 20, after V lost 8 bases and J lost 8 bases. Germline assignment: CDR1 ENHRY and CDR2 SYGVKD. The CDR3 loop spans 19 amino acids.